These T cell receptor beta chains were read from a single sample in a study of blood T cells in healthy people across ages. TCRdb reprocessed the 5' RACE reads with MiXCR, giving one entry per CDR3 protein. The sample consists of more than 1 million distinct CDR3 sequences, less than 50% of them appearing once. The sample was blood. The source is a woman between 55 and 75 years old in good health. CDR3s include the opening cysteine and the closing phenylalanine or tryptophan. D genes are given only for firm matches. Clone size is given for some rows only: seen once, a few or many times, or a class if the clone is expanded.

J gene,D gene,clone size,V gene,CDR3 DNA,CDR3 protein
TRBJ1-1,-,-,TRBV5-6,TGTGCCAGCAGCTCCGGGGCAACGGGAGCTTTCTTT,CASSSGATGAFF
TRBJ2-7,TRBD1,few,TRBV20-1,TGCAGTGCTAGAGAGGACAGGGGTGTCTCCCACGAGCAGTACTTC,CSAREDRGVSHEQYF
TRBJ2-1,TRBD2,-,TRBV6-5,TGTGCCAGCAGTTGGACTAGCGGGAGCGGCGATGAGCAGTTCTTC,CASSWTSGSGDEQFF
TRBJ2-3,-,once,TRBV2,TGTGCCAGCAGTGAAGGTGGGGGGAGAGATACGCAGTATTTT,CASSEGGGRDTQYF
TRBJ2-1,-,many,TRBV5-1,TGCGCCAGCAACCCGGCAGGGGCGGGAGAGCAGTTCTTC,CASNPAGAGEQFF
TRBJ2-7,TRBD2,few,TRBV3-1,TGTGCCAGCAGCCCTGCCGGGGCTAGCGGGAGCAATGAGCAGTACTTC,CASSPAGASGSNEQYF
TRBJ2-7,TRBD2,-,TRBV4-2,TGTGCCAGCAGCCAGGGACAGCGGGAGGGCTCCTACAATGAGCAGTACTTC,CASSQGQREGSYNEQYF
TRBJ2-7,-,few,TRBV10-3,TGTGCCATCAGTCCCTTCGGGGGATTAGGTGACTACGAGCAGTACTTC,CAISPFGGLGDYEQYF
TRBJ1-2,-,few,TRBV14,TGTGCCAGCAGCCAACAACGATGGACAGCTCCTTATGGCTACACCTTC,CASSQQRWTAPYGYTF
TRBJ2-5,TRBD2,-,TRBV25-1,TGTGCCAGCAGACTAGCGGGAGAACGAGGGGGCCAAGAGACCCAGTACTTC,CASRLAGERGGQETQYF
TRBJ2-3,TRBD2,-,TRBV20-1,TGCAGTGCTAGAAGAGCTGCGGGAGGGCCCGCAGATACGCAGTATTTT,CSARRAAGGPADTQYF
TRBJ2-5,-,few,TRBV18,TGTGCCAGCCGCACCACCGGGAACCAAGAGACCCAGTACTTC,CASRTTGNQETQYF
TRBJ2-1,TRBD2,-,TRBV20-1,TGCAGTGCTAGAGTAACTAGCGGGAGGGTATACAATGAGCAGTTCTTC,CSARVTSGRVYNEQFF
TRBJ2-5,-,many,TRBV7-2,TGTGCCAGCAGCCTCGGACATGCGGAGACCCAGTACTTC,CASSLGHAETQYF
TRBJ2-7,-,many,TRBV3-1,TGTGCCAGCAGCCAGGATACCGGACAGACCCGCGAGCAGTACTTC,CASSQDTGQTREQYF
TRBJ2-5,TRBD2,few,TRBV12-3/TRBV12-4,TGTGCCAGCAGTTTAGCGGCGGGAGCACGAGGGGCACAAGAGACCCAGTACTTC,CASSLAAGARGAQETQYF
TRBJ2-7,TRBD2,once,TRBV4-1,TGCGCCAGCAGCCACGGGACTAGCGGGATAGGGTACGAGCAGTACTTC,CASSHGTSGIGYEQYF
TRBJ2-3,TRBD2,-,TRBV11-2,TGTGCCAGCAGCGTGGGGACTAGCGGGAGGATCACAGATACGCAGTATTTT,CASSVGTSGRITDTQYF
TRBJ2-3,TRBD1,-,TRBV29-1,TGCAGCGTTGATATGACAGGGTGGGCAGATACGCAGTATTTT,CSVDMTGWADTQYF
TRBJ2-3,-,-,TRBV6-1,TGTGCCAGCAGTGAAGCGAAGGCGGACAGAACCACAGATACGCAGTATTTT,CASSEAKADRTTDTQYF
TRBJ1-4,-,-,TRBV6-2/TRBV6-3,TGTGCCAGCAGTTCTCGGGTCCCTGGCCGGGACTGGGGAGATGAAAAACTGTTTTTT,CASSSRVPGRDWGDEKLFF
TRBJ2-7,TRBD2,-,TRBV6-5,TGTGCCAGCAGTTACGCGGGAGACCGACCCTACGAGCAGTACTTC,CASSYAGDRPYEQYF
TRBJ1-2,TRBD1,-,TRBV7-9,TGTGCCAGCAGCTCCCAGGGCGGGGACAGTGAAGGTTACTATGGCTACACCTTC,CASSSQGGDSEGYYGYTF
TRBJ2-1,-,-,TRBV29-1,TGCAGCGTTCTCCGTATCAATGAGCAGTTCTTC,CSVLRINEQFF
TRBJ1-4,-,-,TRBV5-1,TGCGCCAGCAGCTTGGAGGCCGGGGGATATGAGGAACTGTTTTTT,CASSLEAGGYEELFF
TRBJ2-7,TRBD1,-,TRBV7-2,TGTGCCAGCAGGGCGACGGGGACAGGGGCTCTCGAGCAGTACTTC,CASRATGTGALEQYF
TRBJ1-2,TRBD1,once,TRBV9,TGTGCCAGCAGCGCAGACAGGGCGCTCTATGGCTACACCTTC,CASSADRALYGYTF
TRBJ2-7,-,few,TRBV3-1,TGTGCCAGCAGCCAAGATCGCAGTGGCCGACCCTACGAGCAGTACTTC,CASSQDRSGRPYEQYF
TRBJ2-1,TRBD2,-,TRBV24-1,TGTGCCACCAGTGATGCGGGACTAGGTCCCTCCTACAATGAGCAGTTCTTC,CATSDAGLGPSYNEQFF
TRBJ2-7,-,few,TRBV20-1,TGCAGTGCTACTAAAGACAGCTCCTACGAGCAGTACTTC,CSATKDSSYEQYF
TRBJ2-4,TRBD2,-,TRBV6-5,TGTGCCAGCAGGACTAGCGGAAACATTCAGTACTTC,CASRTSGNIQYF
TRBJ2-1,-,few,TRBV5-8,TGTGCCAGCAGCTTGCCGGCAGCGAGCTCCTACAATGAGCAGTTCTTC,CASSLPAASSYNEQFF
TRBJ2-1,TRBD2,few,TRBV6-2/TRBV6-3,TGTGCCAGCAGGGCTAGCGGGAGGCATGAGCAGTTCTTC,CASRASGRHEQFF
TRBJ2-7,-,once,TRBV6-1,TGTGCCAGCAGTGAAAAGAGGGCGCTAGACAGGAGCTCCTACAATGAGCAGTACTTC,CASSEKRALDRSSYNEQYF
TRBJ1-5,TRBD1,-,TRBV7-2,TGTGCCAGCAGCTCCCGACAGGGGGCAGGTCAGCCCCAGCATTTT,CASSSRQGAGQPQHF
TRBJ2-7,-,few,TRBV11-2,TGTGCCAGCAGCTCTCGGAGCGCGGCATCGTTCTACGAGCAGTACTTC,CASSSRSAASFYEQYF
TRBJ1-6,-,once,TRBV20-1,TGCAGTGCGACAGCAGCGACAGGAGGGGATAATTCACCCCTCCACTTT,CSATAATGGDNSPLHF
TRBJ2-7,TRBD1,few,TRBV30,TGTGCCTGGAGTGTCGGGCAGGGGGACGAGCAGTACTTC,CAWSVGQGDEQYF
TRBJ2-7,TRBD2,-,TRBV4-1,TGCGCCAGCAGCCTAGGGGCACAGACCGAGATCAAAGCGGGAGGTGACGAGCAGTACTTC,CASSLGAQTEIKAGGDEQYF
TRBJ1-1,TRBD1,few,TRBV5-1,TGCGCCAGCAGCAAGGACAGGGGGCAAACTGAAGCTTTCTTT,CASSKDRGQTEAFF
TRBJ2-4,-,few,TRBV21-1,TGTGCCAGCAGCAAACAGGGGGCGAGAGAGCAGTACTTC,CASSKQGAREQYF
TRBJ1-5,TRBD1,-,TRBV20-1,TGCAGTGCTGTCGACAGGGGCCCCTCCAATCAGCCCCAGCATTTT,CSAVDRGPSNQPQHF